The present T cell receptor (beta chain) was sequenced within a study of cytomegalovirus exposure and HLA in healthy donors. Across the whole study: Approximately 180 million T cells yielded 117 million unique TCR beta sequences, as an earlier analysis found.

Germline CDR1 and CDR2: MNHNS and SASEGT. V shed 4 bases and J 0 bases; nucleotides not matched to a gene: 7. This CDR3 is 18 amino acids long. The PCR employed 60 Vbeta primers together with 13 Jbeta primers. Produced via immunoSEQ multiplex PCR; TCRdb's table is partial and in-frame only. The sample carries roughly 180,000 clones, roughly 88% recorded once. Notes on this clone: What it binds is unknown.

Whole-study results and caveats: The study designated over 150 TCR beta chains cytomegalovirus-associated. Later, an analysis showed that TCR beta chains associated with HLA were more clonally expanded than others that were equally common.

Sequenced: PBMCs. The V call is TRBV6-1, the J call TRBJ2-6, with 9 bases fitting TRBD1. The clonotype comes from a man younger than 35 in good health and CMV-seropositive. The CDR3 nucleotides read TGTGCCAGCAGTGGCCGACAGGGGGTATACTCTGGGGCCAACGTCCTGACTTTC. Its protein product is CASSGRQGVYSGANVLTF.